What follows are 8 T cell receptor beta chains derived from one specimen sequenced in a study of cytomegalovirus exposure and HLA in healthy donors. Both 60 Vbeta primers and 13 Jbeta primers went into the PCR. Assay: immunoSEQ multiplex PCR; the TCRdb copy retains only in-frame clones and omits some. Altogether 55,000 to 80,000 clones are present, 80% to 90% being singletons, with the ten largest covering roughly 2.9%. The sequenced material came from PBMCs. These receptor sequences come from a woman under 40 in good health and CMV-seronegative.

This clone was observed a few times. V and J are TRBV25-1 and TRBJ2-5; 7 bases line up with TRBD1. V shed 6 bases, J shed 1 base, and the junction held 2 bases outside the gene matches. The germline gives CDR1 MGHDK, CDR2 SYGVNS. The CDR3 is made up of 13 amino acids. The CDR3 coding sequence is TGTGCCAGCAGGCGGACAGGCCAAGAGACCCAGTACTTC. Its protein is CASRRTGQETQYF.

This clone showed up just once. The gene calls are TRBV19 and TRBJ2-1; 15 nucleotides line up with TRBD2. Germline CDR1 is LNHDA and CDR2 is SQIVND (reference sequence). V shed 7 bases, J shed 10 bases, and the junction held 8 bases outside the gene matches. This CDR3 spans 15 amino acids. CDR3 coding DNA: TGTGCCAGTAATGGACTAGCGGGGGGGCACGACGAGCAGTTCTTC. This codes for CASNGLAGGHDEQFF.

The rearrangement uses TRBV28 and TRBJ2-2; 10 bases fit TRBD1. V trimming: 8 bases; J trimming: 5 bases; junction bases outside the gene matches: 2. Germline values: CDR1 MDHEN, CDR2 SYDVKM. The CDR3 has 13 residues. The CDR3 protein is CASGTGATGELFF. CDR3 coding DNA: TGTGCCAGCGGGACAGGGGCAACCGGGGAGCTGTTTTTT. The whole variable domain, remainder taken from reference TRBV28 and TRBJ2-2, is DVKVTQSSRYLVKRTGEKVFLECVQDMDHENMFWYRQDPGLGLRLIYFSYDVKMKEKGDIPEGYSVSREKKERFSLILESASTNQTSMYLCASGTGATGELFFGEGSRLTVL.

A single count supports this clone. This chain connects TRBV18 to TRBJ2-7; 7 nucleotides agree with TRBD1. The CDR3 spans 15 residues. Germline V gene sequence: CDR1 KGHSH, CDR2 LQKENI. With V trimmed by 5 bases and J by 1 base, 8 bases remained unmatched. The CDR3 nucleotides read TGTGCCAGCTCAGCCCCGGACAGGTTATCCTACGAGCAGTACTTC. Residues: CASSAPDRLSYEQYF.

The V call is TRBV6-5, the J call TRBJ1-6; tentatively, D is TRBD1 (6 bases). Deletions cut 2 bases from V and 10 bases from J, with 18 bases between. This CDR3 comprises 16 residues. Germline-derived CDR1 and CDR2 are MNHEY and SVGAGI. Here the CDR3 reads CASSYAGAEVWSPLHF. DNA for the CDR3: TGTGCCAGCAGTTACGCGGGGGCGGAGGTTTGGTCACCCCTCCACTTT.

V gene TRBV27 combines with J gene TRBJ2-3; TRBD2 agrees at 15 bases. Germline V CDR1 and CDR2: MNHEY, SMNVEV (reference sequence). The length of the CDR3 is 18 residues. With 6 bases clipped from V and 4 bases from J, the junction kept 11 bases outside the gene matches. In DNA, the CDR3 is TGTGCCAGCAGCCTAGCCGGGACTAGCGGGGGGACGGCAGATACGCAGTATTTT. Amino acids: CASSLAGTSGGTADTQYF.

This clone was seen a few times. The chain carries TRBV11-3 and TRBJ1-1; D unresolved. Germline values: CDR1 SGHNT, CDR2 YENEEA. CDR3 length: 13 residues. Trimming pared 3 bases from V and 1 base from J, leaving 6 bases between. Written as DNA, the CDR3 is TGTGCCAGCAGCTTCAGTACGAACACTGAAGCTTTCTTT. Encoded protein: CASSFSTNTEAFF.

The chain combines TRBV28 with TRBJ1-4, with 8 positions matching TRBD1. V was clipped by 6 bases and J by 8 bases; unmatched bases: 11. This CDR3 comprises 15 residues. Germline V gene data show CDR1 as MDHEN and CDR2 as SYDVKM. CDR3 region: CASSRPTGANEKLFF. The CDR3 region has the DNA TGTGCCAGCAGCCGCCCGACAGGGGCCAACGAAAAACTGTTTTTT. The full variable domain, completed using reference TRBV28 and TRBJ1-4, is DVKVTQSSRYLVKRTGEKVFLECVQDMDHENMFWYRQDPGLGLRLIYFSYDVKMKEKGDIPEGYSVSREKKERFSLILESASTNQTSMYLCASSRPTGANEKLFFGSGTQLSVL.